This T cell receptor beta chain was obtained from a study of cytomegalovirus exposure and HLA in healthy donors. V gave up 7 bases and J gave up 5 bases; unmatched junction bases: 19. This CDR3 contains 17 residues. Germline V CDR1 and CDR2: SQVTM, ANQGSEA. Data came from immunoSEQ multiplex PCR; TCRdb stores just in-frame clones and leaves some out. This table holds about 260,000 clones, 90% found once. This rearrangement joins TRBV29-1 to TRBJ2-7, with 11 positions matching TRBD2. Sequenced sample: PBMCs. This clonotype was obtained from a woman in her twenties or thirties in good health and CMV-seronegative. CDR3 coding DNA: TGCAGCGCACAAGCCGTGGGTAGCGGGAGGGCGCCGGACGAGCAGTACTTC. Amino acid sequence: CSAQAVGSGRAPDEQYF.